This T cell receptor (beta chain) is from a study of Ad26.COV2.S vaccination and SARS-CoV-2 variants. For the study at large: Recipients of Ad26.COV2.S got it intramuscularly, once or twice 56 days apart.

The assay was immunoSEQ multiplex PCR, and TCRdb's table has in-frame clones only and misses some. The sample yields 300,000 to 350,000 clones, 85% to 90% seen once. Described treatment: some 19 received Ad26.COV2.S at low or high dose, single or two shots; about five received placebo; per-sample allocation not given. Each sample was drawn 63 days after the first injection (of vaccine or placebo). Cohort 1b enrolled adults aged 18-55 years in Boston. Ad26 vector vaccine expressed Wuhan-strain SARS-CoV-2 spike. Points on this clone: The same CDR3 is also encoded by other DNA sequences in this sample.

This CDR3 spans 13 amino acids. The V end was cut by 4 bases, the J end by 1 base, with 5 bases between. Germline CDR1 SQVTM, CDR2 ANQGSEA. The sequence came from a person aged 18 to 65 who received the Ad26.COV2.S COVID-19 vaccine or a placebo. This specimen consisted of peripheral blood, obtained in a trial of Ad26.COV2.S vaccine versus placebo. This chain joins TRBV29-1 and TRBJ2-6, with D possibly matching TRBD1 (5 bases). This CDR3 reads CSVAGSGANVLTF. The CDR3 bases are TGCAGCGTTGCAGGGTCTGGGGCCAACGTCCTGACTTTC.